This T cell receptor (beta chain) was sequenced for a study of blood T cell repertoires in COVID-19. Libraries were prepared by immunoSEQ multiplex PCR; TCRdb keeps only in-frame clonotypes and omits some of them. The table records roughly 180,000 clones, about 85% of them present only once. Each recovered donor of Cohort 3 presented with two negative PCRs, clearance, or symptom resolution. Germline CDR1 SGHRS, CDR2 YFSETQ. V was clipped by 6 bases and J by 1 base, with 13 bases between them. The CDR3 contains 14 residues. The gene calls are TRBV5-1 and TRBJ1-1, with D possibly matching TRBD1 (5 bases). Sequenced: PBMCs or T cells enriched from blood (not recorded which). The origin of this receptor is a young woman who had recovered from COVID-19. The CDR3 nucleotides read TGCGCCAGCAAATTAGACAGCTGGAACACTGAAGCTTTCTTT. Amino acid sequence: CASKLDSWNTEAFF.